The rows below give T cell receptor beta chains drawn from one sample of a study of blood T cell repertoires in COVID-19. Data came from immunoSEQ multiplex PCR; TCRdb stores just in-frame clones and leaves some out. This repertoire shows approximately 400,000 clones, approximately 77% found once; its top ten account for 0.85% to 1.2%. The sample taken for sequencing was peripheral blood. These receptors all come from a human donor with acute or convalescent COVID-19. The donor label of this sample is uncertain. CDR3s include the opening cysteine and the closing phenylalanine or tryptophan. A D gene is named only where the DNA matches it firmly. Rows may omit the clone size; those that give it use once, few, many or a size class.

D	size	V	J	DNA	CDR3
-	-	TRBV7-9	TRBJ1-1	TGTGCCAGCAGCTCCTCCGGGAAGTCATACACTGAAGCTTTCTTT	CASSSSGKSYTEAFF
TRBD2	once	TRBV11-3	TRBJ2-3	TGTGCCAGCAGCACTAGCGGGAGGTGGGCAGATACGCAGTATTTT	CASSTSGRWADTQYF
-	few	TRBV16	TRBJ1-3	TGTGCCAGCAGCTACAGTGGGCCTGGAAACACCATATATTTT	CASSYSGPGNTIYF
TRBD2	-	TRBV7-2	TRBJ2-7	TGTGCCAGCAGCTTAGCGCCAACTAGCGGGATCTACGAGCAGTACTTC	CASSLAPTSGIYEQYF
-	-	TRBV6-5	TRBJ1-2	TGTGCCAGCAGTCAATACGGTGGCAGGGGCTATGGCTACACCTTC	CASSQYGGRGYGYTF
-	-	TRBV9	TRBJ2-6	TGTGCCAGCAGCGTAGGGCGGGGATCCGGGGCCAACGTCCTGACTTTC	CASSVGRGSGANVLTF
-	-	TRBV28	TRBJ1-1	TGTGCCAGCAGTACGATAGGGGCCCTGATGAACACTGAAGCTTTCTTT	CASSTIGALMNTEAFF
TRBD2	-	TRBV7-9	TRBJ2-1	TGTGCCAGCAGCTTAGGAAGGGGAGCGGGGTGGGTGAATGAGCAGTTCTTC	CASSLGRGAGWVNEQFF
-	-	TRBV12-3/TRBV12-4	TRBJ1-1	TGTGCCAGCAGTCCACCAGGACATCCCGAAGCTTTCTTT	CASSPPGHPEAFF
-	-	TRBV2	TRBJ1-1	TGTGCCAGCAGACTAACACTGAACACTGAAGCTTTCTTT	CASRLTLNTEAFF